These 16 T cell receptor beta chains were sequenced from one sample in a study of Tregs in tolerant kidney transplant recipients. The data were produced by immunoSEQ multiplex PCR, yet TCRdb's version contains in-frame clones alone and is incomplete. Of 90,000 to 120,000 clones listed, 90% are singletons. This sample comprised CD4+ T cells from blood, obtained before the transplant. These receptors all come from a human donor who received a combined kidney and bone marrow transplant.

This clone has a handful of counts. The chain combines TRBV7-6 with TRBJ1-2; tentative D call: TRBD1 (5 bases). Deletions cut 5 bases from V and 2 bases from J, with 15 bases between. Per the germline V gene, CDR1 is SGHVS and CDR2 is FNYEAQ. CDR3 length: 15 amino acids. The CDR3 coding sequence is TGTGCCAGCAGCCCCCCACAGGCCCCGAACTATGGCTACACCTTC. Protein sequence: CASSPPQAPNYGYTF.

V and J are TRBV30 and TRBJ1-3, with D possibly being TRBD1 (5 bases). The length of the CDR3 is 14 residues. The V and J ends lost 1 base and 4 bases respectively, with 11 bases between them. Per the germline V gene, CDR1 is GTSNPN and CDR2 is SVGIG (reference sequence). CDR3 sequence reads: CAWSAGGAGNTIYF. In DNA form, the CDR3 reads TGTGCCTGGAGTGCGGGAGGGGCAGGAAACACCATATATTTT.

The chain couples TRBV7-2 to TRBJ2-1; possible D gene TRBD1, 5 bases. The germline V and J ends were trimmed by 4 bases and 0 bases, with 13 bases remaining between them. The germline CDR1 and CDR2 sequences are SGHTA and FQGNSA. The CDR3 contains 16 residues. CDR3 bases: TGTGCCAGCAGCTCCCACAAGCAGGGCTCCTACAATGAGCAGTTCTTC. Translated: CASSSHKQGSYNEQFF.

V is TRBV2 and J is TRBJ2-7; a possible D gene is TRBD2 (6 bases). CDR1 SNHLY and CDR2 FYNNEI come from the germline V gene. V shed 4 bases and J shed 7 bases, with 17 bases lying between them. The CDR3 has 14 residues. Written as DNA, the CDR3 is TGTGCCAGCAGTGTTGCGGGACCAACGGGGGAGCAGTACTTC. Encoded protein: CASSVAGPTGEQYF. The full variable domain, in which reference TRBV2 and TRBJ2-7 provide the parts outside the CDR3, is EPEVTQTPSHQVTQMGQEVILRCVPISNHLYFYWYRQILGQKVEFLVSFYNNEISEKSEIFDDQFSVERPDGSNFTLKIRSTKLEDSAMYFCASSVAGPTGEQYFGPGTRLTVT.

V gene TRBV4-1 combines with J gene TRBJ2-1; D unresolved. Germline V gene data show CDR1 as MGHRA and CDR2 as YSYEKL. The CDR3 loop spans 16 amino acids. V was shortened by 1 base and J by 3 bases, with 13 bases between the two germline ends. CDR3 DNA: TGCGCCAGCAGCCAAGCGAAGTCCTCACTCTACAATGAGCAGTTCTTC. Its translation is CASSQAKSSLYNEQFF.

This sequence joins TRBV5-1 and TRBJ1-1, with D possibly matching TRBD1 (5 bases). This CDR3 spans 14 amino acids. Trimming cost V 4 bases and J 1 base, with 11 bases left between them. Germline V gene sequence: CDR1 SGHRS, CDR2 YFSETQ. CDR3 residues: CASSSTGGNTEAFF. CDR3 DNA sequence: TGCGCCAGCAGCAGCACAGGCGGGAACACTGAAGCTTTCTTT.

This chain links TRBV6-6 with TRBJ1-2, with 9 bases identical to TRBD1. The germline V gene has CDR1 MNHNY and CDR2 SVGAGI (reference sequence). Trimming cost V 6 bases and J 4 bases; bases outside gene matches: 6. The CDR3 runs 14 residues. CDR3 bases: TGTGCCAGCAGAACAGGGGGCGCGGGCTATGGCTACACCTTC. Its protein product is CASRTGGAGYGYTF.

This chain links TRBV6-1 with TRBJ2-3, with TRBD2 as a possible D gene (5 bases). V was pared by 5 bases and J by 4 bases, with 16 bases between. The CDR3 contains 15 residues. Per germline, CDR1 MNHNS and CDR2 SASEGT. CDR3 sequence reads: CASSTTRGFADTQYF. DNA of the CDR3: TGTGCCAGCAGTACCACTAGAGGGTTTGCAGATACGCAGTATTTT.

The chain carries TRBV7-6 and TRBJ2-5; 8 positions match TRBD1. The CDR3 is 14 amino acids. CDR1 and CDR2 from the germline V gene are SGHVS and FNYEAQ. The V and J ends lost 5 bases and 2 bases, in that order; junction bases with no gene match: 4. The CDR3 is CASSRDRGQETQYF. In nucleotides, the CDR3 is TGTGCCAGCAGCCGAGACAGGGGACAAGAGACCCAGTACTTC.

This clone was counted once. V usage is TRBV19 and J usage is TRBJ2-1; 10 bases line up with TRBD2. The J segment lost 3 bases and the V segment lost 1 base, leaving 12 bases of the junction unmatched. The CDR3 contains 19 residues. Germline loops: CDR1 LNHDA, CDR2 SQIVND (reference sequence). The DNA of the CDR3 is TGTGCCAGTAGTATAGTCCTAGCGGGGGCCCTCCAGTTCTACAATGAGCAGTTCTTC. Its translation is CASSIVLAGALQFYNEQFF.

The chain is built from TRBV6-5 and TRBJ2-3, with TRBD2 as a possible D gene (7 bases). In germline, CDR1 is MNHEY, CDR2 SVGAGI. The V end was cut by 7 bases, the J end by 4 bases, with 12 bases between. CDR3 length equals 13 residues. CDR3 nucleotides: TGTGCCAGCACGAAGGGGGGGTCAGATACGCAGTATTTT. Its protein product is CASTKGGSDTQYF.

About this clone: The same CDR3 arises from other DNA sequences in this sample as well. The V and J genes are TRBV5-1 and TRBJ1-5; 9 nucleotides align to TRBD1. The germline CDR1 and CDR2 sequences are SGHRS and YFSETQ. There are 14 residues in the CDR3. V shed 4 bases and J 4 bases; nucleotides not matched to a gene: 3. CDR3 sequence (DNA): TGCGCCAGCAGCCCAGGACAGGGGAATCAGCCCCAGCATTTT. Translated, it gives CASSPGQGNQPQHF.

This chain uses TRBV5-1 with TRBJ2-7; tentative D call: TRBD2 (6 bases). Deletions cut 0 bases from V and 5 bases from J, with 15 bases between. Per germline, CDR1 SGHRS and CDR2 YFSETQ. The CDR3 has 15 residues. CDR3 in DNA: TGCGCCAGCAGCTTGGTTTTGGGTGCGGGGAACGAGCAGTACTTC. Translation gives CASSLVLGAGNEQYF.

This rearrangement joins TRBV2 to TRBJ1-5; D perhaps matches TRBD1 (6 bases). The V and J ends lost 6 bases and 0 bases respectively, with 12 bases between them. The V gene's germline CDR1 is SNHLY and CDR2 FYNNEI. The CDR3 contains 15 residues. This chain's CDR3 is CASRPGTLSNQPQHF. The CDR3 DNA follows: TGTGCCAGCAGGCCCGGGACACTTAGCAATCAGCCCCAGCATTTT.

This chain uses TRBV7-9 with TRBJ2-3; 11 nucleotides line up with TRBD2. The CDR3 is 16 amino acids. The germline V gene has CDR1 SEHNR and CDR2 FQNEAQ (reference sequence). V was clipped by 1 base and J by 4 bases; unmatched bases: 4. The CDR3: CASSLGSGGAADTQYF. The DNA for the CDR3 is TGTGCCAGCAGCTTAGGTAGCGGGGGGGCAGCAGATACGCAGTATTTT. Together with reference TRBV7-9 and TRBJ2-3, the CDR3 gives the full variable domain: DTGVSQNPRHKITKRGQNVTFRCDPISEHNRLYWYRQTLGQGPEFLTYFQNEAQLEKSRLLSDRFSAERPKGSFSTLEIQRTEQGDSAMYLCASSLGSGGAADTQYFGPGTRLTVL.

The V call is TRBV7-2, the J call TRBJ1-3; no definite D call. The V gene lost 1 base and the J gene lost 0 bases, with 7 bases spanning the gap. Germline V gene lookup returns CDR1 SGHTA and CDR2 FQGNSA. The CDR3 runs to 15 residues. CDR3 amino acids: CASSLGMSSGNTIYF. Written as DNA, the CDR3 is TGTGCCAGCAGCTTAGGAATGAGCTCTGGAAACACCATATATTTT. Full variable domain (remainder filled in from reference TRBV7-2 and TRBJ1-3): GAGVSQSPSNKVTEKGKDVELRCDPISGHTALYWYRQSLGQGLEFLIYFQGNSAPDKSGLPSDRFSAERTGGSVSTLTIQRTQQEDSAVYLCASSLGMSSGNTIYFGEGSWLTVV.